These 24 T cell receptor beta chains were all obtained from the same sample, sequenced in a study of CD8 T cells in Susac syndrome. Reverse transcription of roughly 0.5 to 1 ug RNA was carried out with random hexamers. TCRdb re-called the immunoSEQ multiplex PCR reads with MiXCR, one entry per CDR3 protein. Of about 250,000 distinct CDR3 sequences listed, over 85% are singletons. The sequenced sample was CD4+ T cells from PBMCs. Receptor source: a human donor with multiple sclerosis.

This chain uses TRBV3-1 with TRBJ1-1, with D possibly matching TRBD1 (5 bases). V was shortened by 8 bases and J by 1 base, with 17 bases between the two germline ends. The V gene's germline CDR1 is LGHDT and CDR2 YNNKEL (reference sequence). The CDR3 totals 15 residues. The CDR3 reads CASQRPGQSNTEAFF. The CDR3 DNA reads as TGTGCCAGCCAGAGACCCGGACAATCGAACACTGAAGCTTTCTTT.

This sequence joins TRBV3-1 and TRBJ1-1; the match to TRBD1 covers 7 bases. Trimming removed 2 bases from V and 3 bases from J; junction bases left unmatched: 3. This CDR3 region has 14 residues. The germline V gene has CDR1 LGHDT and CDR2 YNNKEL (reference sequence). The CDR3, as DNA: TGTGCCAGCAGCCAATTGGACAGGTACACTGAAGCTTTCTTT. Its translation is CASSQLDRYTEAFF.

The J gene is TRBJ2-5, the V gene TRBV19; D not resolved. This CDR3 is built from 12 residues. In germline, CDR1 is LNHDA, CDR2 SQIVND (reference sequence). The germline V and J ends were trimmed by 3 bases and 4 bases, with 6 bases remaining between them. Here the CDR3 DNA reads TGTGCCAGTAGTATTTTAGGAGAGACCCAGTACTTC. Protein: CASSILGETQYF.

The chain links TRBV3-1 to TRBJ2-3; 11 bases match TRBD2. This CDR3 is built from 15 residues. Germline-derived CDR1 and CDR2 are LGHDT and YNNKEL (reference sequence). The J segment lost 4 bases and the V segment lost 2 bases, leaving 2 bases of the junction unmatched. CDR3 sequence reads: CASSQTSGSSDTQYF. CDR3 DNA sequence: TGTGCCAGCAGCCAAACTAGCGGGAGCTCAGATACGCAGTATTTT.

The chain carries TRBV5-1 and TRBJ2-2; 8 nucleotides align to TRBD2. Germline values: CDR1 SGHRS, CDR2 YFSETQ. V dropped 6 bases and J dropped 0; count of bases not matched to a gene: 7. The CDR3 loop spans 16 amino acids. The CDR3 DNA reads TGCGCCAGCAAGGAAACTAGCGGAACGAACACCGGGGAGCTGTTTTTT. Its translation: CASKETSGTNTGELFF.

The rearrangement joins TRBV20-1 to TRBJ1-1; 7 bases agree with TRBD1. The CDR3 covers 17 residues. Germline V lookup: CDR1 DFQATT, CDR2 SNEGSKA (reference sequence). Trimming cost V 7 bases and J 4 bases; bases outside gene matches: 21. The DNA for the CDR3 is TGCAGTGTGCTTGGCCTAAAAACAGGGGCTTTCGCCACTGAAGCTTTCTTT. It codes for CSVLGLKTGAFATEAFF.

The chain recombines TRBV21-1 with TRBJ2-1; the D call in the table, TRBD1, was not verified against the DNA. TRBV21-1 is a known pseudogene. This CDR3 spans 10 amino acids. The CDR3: CASGPPGQFF. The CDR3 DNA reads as TGTGCCAGCGGCCCGCCGGGGCAGTTCTTC.

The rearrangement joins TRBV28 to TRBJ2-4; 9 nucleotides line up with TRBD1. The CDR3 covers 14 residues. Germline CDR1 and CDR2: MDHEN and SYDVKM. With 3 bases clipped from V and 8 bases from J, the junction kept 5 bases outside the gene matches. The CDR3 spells CASSFRTGADIQYF. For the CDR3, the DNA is TGTGCCAGCAGTTTCCGGACAGGGGCGGACATTCAGTACTTC.

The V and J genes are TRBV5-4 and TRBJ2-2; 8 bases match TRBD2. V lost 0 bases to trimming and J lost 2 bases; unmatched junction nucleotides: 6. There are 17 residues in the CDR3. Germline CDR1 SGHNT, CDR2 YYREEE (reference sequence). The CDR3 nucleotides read TGTGCCAGCAGCTTGGCCACGGCGGGAGGTAACACCGGGGAGCTGTTTTTT. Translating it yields CASSLATAGGNTGELFF.

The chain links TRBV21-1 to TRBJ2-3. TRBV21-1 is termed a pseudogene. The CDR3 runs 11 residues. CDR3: CASSGVDTQYF. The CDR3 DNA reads TGTGCCAGCAGCGGAGTAGATACGCAGTATTTT.

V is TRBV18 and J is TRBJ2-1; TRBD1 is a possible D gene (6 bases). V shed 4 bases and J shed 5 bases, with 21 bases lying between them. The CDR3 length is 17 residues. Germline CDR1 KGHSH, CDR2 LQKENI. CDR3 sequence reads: CASSLQLPRGYDNEQFF. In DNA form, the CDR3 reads TGTGCCAGCTCACTGCAACTTCCCAGGGGTTACGACAATGAGCAGTTCTTC.

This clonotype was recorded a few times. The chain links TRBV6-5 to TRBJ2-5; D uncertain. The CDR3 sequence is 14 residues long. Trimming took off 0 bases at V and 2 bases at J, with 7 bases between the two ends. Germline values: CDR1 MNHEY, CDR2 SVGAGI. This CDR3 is CASSYSWQQETQYF. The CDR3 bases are TGTGCCAGCAGTTACTCGTGGCAGCAAGAGACCCAGTACTTC.

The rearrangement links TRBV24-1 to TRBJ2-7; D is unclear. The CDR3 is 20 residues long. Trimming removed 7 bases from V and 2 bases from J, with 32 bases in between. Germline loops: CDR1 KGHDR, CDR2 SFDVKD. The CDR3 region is CATRSALTPPDIDLTYEQYF. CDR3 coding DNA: TGTGCCACCAGAAGTGCCCTAACCCCCCCCGACATCGACCTGACCTACGAGCAGTACTTC.

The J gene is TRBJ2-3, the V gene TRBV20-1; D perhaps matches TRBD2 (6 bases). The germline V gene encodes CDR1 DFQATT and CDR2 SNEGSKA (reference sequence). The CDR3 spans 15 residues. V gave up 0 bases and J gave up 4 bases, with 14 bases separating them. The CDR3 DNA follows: TGCAGTGCTAGAGATTCGCGGGGCCCGGCAGATACGCAGTATTTT. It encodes CSARDSRGPADTQYF.

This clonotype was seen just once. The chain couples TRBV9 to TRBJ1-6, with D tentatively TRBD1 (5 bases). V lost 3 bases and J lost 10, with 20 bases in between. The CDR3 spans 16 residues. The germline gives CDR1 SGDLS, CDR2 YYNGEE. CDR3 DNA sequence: TGTGCCAGCAGCGCTACTGGGGCGCAAATCCAATCACCCCTCCACTTT. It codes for CASSATGAQIQSPLHF. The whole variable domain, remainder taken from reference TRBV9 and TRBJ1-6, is DSGVTQTPKHLITATGQRVTLRCSPRSGDLSVYWYQQSLDQGLQFLIQYYNGEERAKGNILERFSAQQFPDLHSELNLSSLELGDSALYFCASSATGAQIQSPLHFGNGTRLTVT.

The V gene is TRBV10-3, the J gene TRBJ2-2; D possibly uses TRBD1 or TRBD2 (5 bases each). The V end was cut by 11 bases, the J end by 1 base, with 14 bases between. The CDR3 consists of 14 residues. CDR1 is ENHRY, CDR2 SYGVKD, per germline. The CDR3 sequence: CAATGTVNTGELFF. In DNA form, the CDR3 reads TGTGCCGCCACCGGGACGGTGAACACCGGGGAGCTGTTTTTT.

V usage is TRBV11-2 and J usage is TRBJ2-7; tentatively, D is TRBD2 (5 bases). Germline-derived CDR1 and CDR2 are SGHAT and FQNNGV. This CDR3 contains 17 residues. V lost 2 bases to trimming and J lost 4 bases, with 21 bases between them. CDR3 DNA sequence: TGTGCCAGCAGCTTATTGCGGGCAGGATTTGGCCCTTACGAGCAGTACTTC. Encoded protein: CASSLLRAGFGPYEQYF.

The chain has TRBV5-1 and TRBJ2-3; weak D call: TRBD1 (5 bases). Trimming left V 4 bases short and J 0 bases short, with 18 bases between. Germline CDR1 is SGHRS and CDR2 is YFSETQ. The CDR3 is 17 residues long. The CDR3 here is CASSRLRQSHSTDTQYF. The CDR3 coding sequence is TGCGCCAGCAGCAGGCTCCGACAGAGTCATAGCACAGATACGCAGTATTTT. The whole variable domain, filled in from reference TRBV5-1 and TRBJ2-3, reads KAGVTQTPRYLIKTRGQQVTLSCSPISGHRSVSWYQQTPGQGLQFLFEYFSETQRNKGNFPGRFSGRQFSNSRSEMNVSTLELGDSALYLCASSRLRQSHSTDTQYFGPGTRLTVL.

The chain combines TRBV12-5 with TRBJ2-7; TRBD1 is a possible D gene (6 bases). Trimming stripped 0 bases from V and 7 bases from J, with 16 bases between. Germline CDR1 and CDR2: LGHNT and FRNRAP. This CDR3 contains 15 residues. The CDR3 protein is CASGLVNGQLIEQYV. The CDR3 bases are TGTGCTAGTGGTTTGGTAAACGGACAGCTTATTGAGCAGTACGTC.

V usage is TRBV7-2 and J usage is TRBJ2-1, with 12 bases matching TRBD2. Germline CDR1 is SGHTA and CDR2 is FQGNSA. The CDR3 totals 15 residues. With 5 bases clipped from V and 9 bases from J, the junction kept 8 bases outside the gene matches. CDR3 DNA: TGTGCCAGCAGCGTCAAATTGGGACTAGCGGGTGAGCAGTTCTTC. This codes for CASSVKLGLAGEQFF. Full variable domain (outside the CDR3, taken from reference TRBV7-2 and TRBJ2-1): GAGVSQSPSNKVTEKGKDVELRCDPISGHTALYWYRQSLGQGLEFLIYFQGNSAPDKSGLPSDRFSAERTGGSVSTLTIQRTQQEDSAVYLCASSVKLGLAGEQFFGPGTRLTVL.

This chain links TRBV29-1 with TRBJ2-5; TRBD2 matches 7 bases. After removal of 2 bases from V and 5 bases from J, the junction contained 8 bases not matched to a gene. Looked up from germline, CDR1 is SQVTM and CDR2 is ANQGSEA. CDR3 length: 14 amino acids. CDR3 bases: TGCAGCGTTGAATACGGACTAGGAGGGGAGACCCAGTACTTC. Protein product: CSVEYGLGGETQYF. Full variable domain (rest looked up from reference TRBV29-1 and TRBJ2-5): SAVISQKPSRDICQRGTSLTIQCQVDSQVTMMFWYRQQPGQSLTLIATANQGSEATYESGFVIDKFPISRPNLTFSTLTVSNMSPEDSSIYLCSVEYGLGGETQYFGPGTRLLVL.

CDR3 residues: CASSLLELAEAFF. CDR3 nucleotides: TGCGCCAGCAGCCTGTTGGAGTTAGCTGAAGCTTTCTTT. The genes are TRBV23-1 and TRBJ1-1; the D is unclear. TRBV23-1 is recorded as an ORF, its role being uncertain. This CDR3 is built from 13 residues. Trimming removed 6 bases from V and 6 bases from J, with 14 bases in between.

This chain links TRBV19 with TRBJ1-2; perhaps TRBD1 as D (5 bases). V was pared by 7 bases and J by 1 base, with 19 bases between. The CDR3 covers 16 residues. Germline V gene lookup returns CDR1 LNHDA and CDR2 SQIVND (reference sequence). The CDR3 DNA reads TGTGCCAGTACTTCGACAGAAGGAGGCTTTAACTATGGCTACACCTTC. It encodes CASTSTEGGFNYGYTF.

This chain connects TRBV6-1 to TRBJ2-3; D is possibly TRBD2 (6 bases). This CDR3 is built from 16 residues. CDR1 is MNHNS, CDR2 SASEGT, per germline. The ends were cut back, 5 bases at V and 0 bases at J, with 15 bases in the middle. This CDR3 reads CASSTGTDTSTDTQYF. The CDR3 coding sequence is TGTGCCAGCAGTACCGGGACTGACACTAGCACAGATACGCAGTATTTT.